This entry describes one T cell receptor (beta chain). Pooling covered second doses at about 4 or about 12 weeks. The data derive from a study of T cell responses to AZD1222 COVID-19 vaccine. TCRdb's table, derived via immunoSEQ multiplex PCR, lists solely in-frame clones and lacks some. The sample carries around 150,000 clones, 75% to 95% recorded once. In germline, CDR1 is SGHRS, CDR2 YFSETQ. Trimming removed 2 bases at V and 1 base at J, with 6 bases between. The CDR3 contains 13 residues. The V call is TRBV5-1, the J call TRBJ1-1; no reliable D call. The origin of this receptor is an adult who received the AZD1222 COVID-19 vaccine. The material sequenced was peripheral blood, taken 28 days after the second AZD1222 dose. This CDR3 reads CASSFSANTEAFF. The CDR3, as DNA: TGCGCCAGCAGCTTTTCAGCGAACACTGAAGCTTTCTTT. The full variable domain, in which reference TRBV5-1 and TRBJ1-1 provide the parts outside the CDR3, is KAGVTQTPRYLIKTRGQQVTLSCSPISGHRSVSWYQQTPGQGLQFLFEYFSETQRNKGNFPGRFSGRQFSNSRSEMNVSTLELGDSALYLCASSFSANTEAFFGQGTRLTVV.